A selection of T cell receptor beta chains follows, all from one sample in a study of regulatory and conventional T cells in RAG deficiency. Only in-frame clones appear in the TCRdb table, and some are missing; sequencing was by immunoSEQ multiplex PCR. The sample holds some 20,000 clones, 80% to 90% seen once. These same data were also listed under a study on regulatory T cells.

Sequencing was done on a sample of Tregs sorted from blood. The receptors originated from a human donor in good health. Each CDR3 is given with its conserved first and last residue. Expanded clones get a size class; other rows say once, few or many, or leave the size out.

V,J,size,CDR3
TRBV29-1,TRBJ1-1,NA,CGGGSNTEAFF
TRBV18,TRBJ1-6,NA,CASSAQQGALNSPLHF
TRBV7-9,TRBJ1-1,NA,CASRSPGAWGTEAFF
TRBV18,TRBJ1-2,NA,CASSPSQNYGYTF
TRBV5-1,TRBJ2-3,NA,CASGRDGLTDTQYF
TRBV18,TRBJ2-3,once,CASSGTSGEITDTQYF
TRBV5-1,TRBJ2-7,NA,CASSPVSSYEQYF
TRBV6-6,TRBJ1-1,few,CASKTGGLTEAFF
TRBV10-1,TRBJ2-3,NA,CASRASGGTTDTQYF
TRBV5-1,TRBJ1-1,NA,CASSSGQGARGGTEAFF
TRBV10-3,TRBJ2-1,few,CAIRGLDEQFF
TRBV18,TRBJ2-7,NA,CASSPPGIPRYEQYF
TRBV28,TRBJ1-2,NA,CASSLLKQGGYTF
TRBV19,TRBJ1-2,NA,CASKQLRGSNYGYTF
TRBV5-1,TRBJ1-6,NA,CASSPGVRTGGSPLHF
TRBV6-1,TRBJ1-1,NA,CASSRLGGDTEAFF
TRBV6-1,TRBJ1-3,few,CASTRSSGNTIYF
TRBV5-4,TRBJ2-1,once,CASRPQGVPREQFF
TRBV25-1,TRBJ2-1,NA,CASSSGGPYNEQFF
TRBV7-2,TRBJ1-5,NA,CASSLGGAQPQHF
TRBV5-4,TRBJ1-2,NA,CASSFYDRDENYGYTF
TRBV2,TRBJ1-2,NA,CASSEALQTYGYTF
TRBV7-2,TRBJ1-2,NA,CASSLGGQGGGYTF
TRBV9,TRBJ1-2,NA,CASSGGQGRYGYTF
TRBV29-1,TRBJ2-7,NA,CSVSNSYEQYF
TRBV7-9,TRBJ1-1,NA,CASSLGAGAEAFF
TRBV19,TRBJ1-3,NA,CASSGHGPGNTIYF
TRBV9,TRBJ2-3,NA,CASSGGRTDTQYF